This is a list of T cell receptor beta chains from one sample in a study of OX40 agonist ivuxolimab in advanced cancers. Generated by immunoSEQ multiplex PCR, the TCRdb table keeps only in-frame clones and is missing some. The sample comprises 44,000 or so clones, 70% to 80% of which are singletons, and around 1.9% rests with the top ten. The specimen was CD4+ or CD8+ T cells sorted from blood, collected in a trial of the OX40 agonist ivuxolimab. These receptors were obtained from an adult with an advanced solid tumor such as melanoma, head and neck, liver or kidney cancer. The conserved cysteine and the conserved F or W are not part of the CDR3 here. Clone size is shown for a subset of rows, as once, few, many or a class of expanded clone.

13 | TRBV7-8 | few | ASSLASSSYNEQF
10 | TRBV7-6 | NA | ASSLDTDTQY
13 | TRBV9 | NA | ASSVAGGPGNTIY
12 | TRBV25-1 | NA | ASSEHRPGEKLF
12 | TRBV4-1 | NA | ASSQAKTARGAF
13 | TRBV7-2 | NA | ASSLRQGAANEAF
10 | TRBV13 | NA | ASSQNRGTQY
14 | TRBV9 | NA | ASSVAGGASTDTQY
13 | TRBV19 | once | ASTSGTTSTDTQY
13 | TRBV28 | NA | ASSSARGIAKGYT
16 | TRBV2 | NA | ASSDAVGGGPANSPLH
14 | TRBV19 | NA | ASSLGLAGVAETQY
12 | TRBV5-1 | few | ASSLTTGVGEAF
13 | TRBV19 | NA | ASSIGRGNTGELF
11 | TRBV27 | NA | ASSLDGYYGYT
14 | TRBV5-6 | NA | ASSPAGGSSYNEQF
13 | TRBV2 | NA | ASSLDGIVNYGYT
12 | TRBV7-2 | once | ASRKADPYNEQF
14 | TRBV4-3 | NA | ASSLNGQLNTGELF
12 | TRBV30 | NA | AWSRGQDTGELF
18 | TRBV4-1 | NA | ASSQISGTSGGSSYNEQF
12 | TRBV2 | few | ASRTRTGVTPLH
11 | TRBV11-2 | NA | ASSLAAVYEQY
15 | TRBV28 | NA | ASSLIGVGVSNTEAF
10 | TRBV19 | NA | ASSAGSYEQY
11 | TRBV5-6 | medium-sized | ASEGTSGNTIY
12 | TRBV30 | once | AWSYTGFNYGYT
12 | TRBV7-2 | NA | ASSRDQLDNEQF
14 | TRBV5-6 | NA | ASSLLGTSQIYEQY
10 | TRBV19 | NA | ASSGIGYEQY
14 | TRBV11-1 | NA | ASSLEPVGSANEQY
13 | TRBV6-1 | NA | ASRVLGFGNQPQH
11 | TRBV6-6 | NA | ASSYTPPSEAF
12 | TRBV7-2 | once | ASSAGQSQETQY
12 | TRBV5-6 | NA | ASSSLVAKNIQY
13 | TRBV29-1 | NA | SVERIVGPNTEAF
11 | TRBV29-1 | NA | SVNREAGNTIY
11 | TRBV7-3 | NA | ASSLMEQGEQY
11 | TRBV5-6 | NA | ASSLVVGGEQY
13 | TRBV30 | once | AWTQQGNRIEKLF
10 | TRBV7-6 | few | ASSLGEVRQF
11 | TRBV5-4 | many | ASSSLLNSPLH
10 | TRBV18 | NA | ASSPSRQEAF
14 | TRBV5-4 | NA | ASSLGFQGDLHKQY
13 | TRBV14 | NA | ASSRRDGVTYEQY
12 | TRBV4-3 | NA | ASSQGSSTDTQY
11 | TRBV11-3 | NA | ASSLDSADTQY
13 | TRBV7-6 | NA | ASSFGTSVSNEQF
12 | TRBV5-1 | NA | ATRARGESNEQF
11 | TRBV5-4 | few | ASSPDSGSPLH
11 | TRBV30 | NA | AWSPLGGIGYT
13 | TRBV9 | NA | ASSVTTGDYNEQF